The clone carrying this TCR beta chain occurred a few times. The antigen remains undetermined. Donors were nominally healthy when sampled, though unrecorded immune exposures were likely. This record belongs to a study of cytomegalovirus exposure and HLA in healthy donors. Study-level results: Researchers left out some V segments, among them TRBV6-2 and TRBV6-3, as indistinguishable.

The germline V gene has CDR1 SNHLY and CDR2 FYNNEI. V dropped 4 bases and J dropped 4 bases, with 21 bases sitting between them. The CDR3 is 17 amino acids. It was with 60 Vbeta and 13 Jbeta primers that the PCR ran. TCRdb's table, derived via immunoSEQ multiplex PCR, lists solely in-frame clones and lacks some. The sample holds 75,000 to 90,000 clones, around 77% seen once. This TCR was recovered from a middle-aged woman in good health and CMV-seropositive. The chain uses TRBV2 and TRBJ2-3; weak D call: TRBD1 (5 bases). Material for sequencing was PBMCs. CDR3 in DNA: TGTGCCAGCAGTGTCAGGCAGGGATTGTCGATTTCAGATACGCAGTATTTT. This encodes CASSVRQGLSISDTQYF.